The 17 T cell receptor beta chains given below trace back to one sample, sequenced in a study of blood T cell repertoires in COVID-19. Using immunoSEQ multiplex PCR, the repertoire was profiled, and TCRdb retains in-frame clones only, with some absent. This sample yields some 220,000 clones, of which roughly 88% are seen a single time; around 3.8% belongs to the top ten. Sample: PBMCs or T cells enriched from blood (not recorded which). The receptor source for this set is a woman aged 40 to 50 with acute COVID-19.

This CDR3 is CASSLDTGGDYEQYF. The CDR3 coding sequence is TGCGCCAGCAGCTTAGATACAGGGGGCGACTACGAGCAGTACTTC. The chain employs TRBV5-1 and TRBJ2-7; 9 positions match TRBD1. The CDR3 has 15 amino acids. The trim removed 2 bases at V and 3 bases at J, leaving 6 bases unmatched. CDR1 SGHRS and CDR2 YFSETQ come from the germline V gene.

This clone has just one count. The rearrangement uses TRBV18 and TRBJ2-1; TRBD2 agrees at 8 bases. J lost 6 bases, V lost 10 bases, and 2 bases had no gene match. Germline V CDR1 and CDR2: KGHSH, LQKENI. This CDR3 spans 11 amino acids. The CDR3 is CATGGGNEQFF. CDR3 bases: TGTGCCACCGGGGGGGGCAATGAGCAGTTCTTC. The full variable domain, with the rest looked up from reference TRBV18 and TRBJ2-1, is NAGVMQNPRHLVRRRGQEARLRCSPMKGHSHVYWYRQLPEEGLKFMVYLQKENIIDESGMPKERFSAEFPKEGPSILRIQQVVRGDSAAYFCATGGGNEQFFGPGTRLTVL.

The rearrangement links TRBV6-1 to TRBJ1-5; 8 nucleotides agree with TRBD1. CDR3 length equals 13 residues. Germline V gene lookup returns CDR1 MNHNS and CDR2 SASEGT. V gave up 11 bases and J gave up 2 bases; unmatched junction bases: 5. CDR3 residues: CAVRGHGNQPQHF. CDR3 coding DNA: TGTGCCGTCAGGGGGCATGGCAATCAGCCCCAGCATTTT.

The V and J genes are TRBV2 and TRBJ1-3, with TRBD1 identical over 8 bases. From germline, CDR1 is SNHLY and CDR2 FYNNEI. J was trimmed by 0 bases and V by 4 bases; bases with no gene match: 5. The CDR3 spans 16 residues. This CDR3 reads CASSGMTGASGNTIYF. The CDR3 DNA reads as TGTGCCAGCAGTGGAATGACAGGGGCCTCTGGAAACACCATATATTTT.

This clone is a singleton in its sample. The V gene is TRBV23-1, the J gene TRBJ2-3; 14 bases fit TRBD2. TRBV23-1 is recorded as an ORF, its role being uncertain. J gave up 0 bases and V 2 bases, and 4 bases lay outside the gene matches. The CDR3 runs 18 residues. The CDR3 nucleotides are TGCGCCAGCAGTCAAAGACTAGCGGGGGGGCGCAGCACAGATACGCAGTATTTT. Its protein is CASSQRLAGGRSTDTQYF.

The gene calls are TRBV6-5 and TRBJ1-4; possible D gene TRBD1, 5 bases. V lost 5 bases and J lost 2, with 9 bases in between. This CDR3 contains 14 residues. Germline V lookup: CDR1 MNHEY, CDR2 SVGAGI. DNA for the CDR3: TGTGCCAGCAGTAGGACAAATACTAATGAAAAACTGTTTTTT. Translated, it gives CASSRTNTNEKLFF.

The chain employs TRBV2 and TRBJ2-1; 7 bases are a match to TRBD2. The V gene's germline CDR1 is SNHLY and CDR2 FYNNEI. Trimming at V came to 6 bases and at J to 10 bases, leaving 12 bases not matched to a gene. The CDR3 sequence is 14 residues long. CDR3 sequence reads: CASSPSSGREEQFF. The CDR3 DNA reads as TGTGCCAGCAGCCCGTCTAGCGGTCGCGAGGAGCAGTTCTTC.

Written as DNA, the CDR3 is TGTGCCAGCAGCAGGGGGACAGGGGGCATTTACACCTTC. The encoded protein is CASSRGTGGIYTF. J is TRBJ1-2 and V is TRBV5-4; TRBD1 matches 12 bases. The CDR3 contains 13 residues. With 4 bases clipped from V and 11 bases from J, the junction kept 6 bases outside the gene matches. Germline assignment: CDR1 SGHNT and CDR2 YYREEE (reference sequence).

The V gene is TRBV6-5, the J gene TRBJ2-6; TRBD1 is a possible D gene (6 bases). The germline V gene encodes CDR1 MNHEY and CDR2 SVGAGI. The CDR3 has 16 residues. Trimming pared 2 bases from V and 4 bases from J, leaving 12 bases between. The DNA of the CDR3 is TGTGCCAGCAGTTACCCTACCGGGACAGGGGCCAACGTCCTGACTTTC. This codes for CASSYPTGTGANVLTF.

Here the CDR3 reads CASSSSGGTQETQYF. DNA for the CDR3: TGCGCCAGCAGCTCTTCGGGGGGAACACAAGAGACCCAGTACTTC. The V and J genes are TRBV5-1 and TRBJ2-5; 7 bases align to TRBD2. Germline-derived CDR1 and CDR2 are SGHRS and YFSETQ. This CDR3 comprises 15 residues. Trimming removed 3 bases from V and 2 bases from J; junction bases left unmatched: 7.

This clone was detected a few times. The chain recombines TRBV9 with TRBJ1-6; D perhaps matches TRBD1 (5 bases). V was trimmed by 1 base and J by 1 base, leaving 18 bases between them. The CDR3 is 19 residues long. Germline V gene sequence: CDR1 SGDLS, CDR2 YYNGEE. The CDR3 nucleotides read TGTGCCAGCAGCGTAAGGGGTACAGTTGGTGGGTCCTATAATTCACCCCTCCACTTT. It is translated as CASSVRGTVGGSYNSPLHF.

This clone was observed many times. The chain is built from TRBV2 and TRBJ1-6; 7 bases are shared with TRBD1. Losses at the gene ends were 6 bases for V and 10 bases for J; bases not matched to a gene: 6. From germline, CDR1 is SNHLY and CDR2 FYNNEI. This CDR3 is 13 amino acids long. The CDR3 spells CASSLTGYSPLHF. The CDR3 nucleotides read TGTGCCAGCAGCTTGACAGGGTACTCACCCCTCCACTTT.

The rearrangement links TRBV6-1 to TRBJ1-1; D gene uncertain. V lost 1 base, J lost 7 bases, and 13 bases lay in between. This CDR3 region has 14 residues. The germline gives CDR1 MNHNS, CDR2 SASEGT. The CDR3 sequence is CASSEVVMSGEAFF. The CDR3 coding sequence is TGTGCCAGCAGTGAAGTTGTGATGAGTGGTGAAGCTTTCTTT.

V is TRBV27 and J is TRBJ2-1; no reliable D call. Trimming left V 4 bases short and J 0 bases short, with 13 bases between. This CDR3 contains 16 residues. The germline V gene encodes CDR1 MNHEY and CDR2 SMNVEV (reference sequence). CDR3: CASSSTEASSYNEQFF. The DNA of the CDR3 is TGTGCCAGCAGTTCGACCGAGGCTAGCTCCTACAATGAGCAGTTCTTC.

This rearrangement joins TRBV29-1 to TRBJ1-2, with D tentatively TRBD1 (5 bases). This CDR3 region has 13 residues. Germline loops: CDR1 SQVTM, CDR2 ANQGSEA. V lost 6 bases to trimming and J lost 3 bases, with 14 bases between them. CDR3 nucleotides: TGCAGCGTCCCAGGGAAAGGAGACTATGGCTACACCTTC. Its translation: CSVPGKGDYGYTF.

The J gene is TRBJ1-1, the V gene TRBV7-3; tentatively, D is TRBD1 (5 bases). V shed 2 bases and J shed 1 base, with 8 bases lying between them. This CDR3 is 14 amino acids long. Per germline, CDR1 SGHTA and CDR2 FQGTGA. The CDR3 loop reads CASSLGDRNTEAFF. The CDR3 DNA follows: TGTGCCAGCAGCTTAGGTGACAGGAACACTGAAGCTTTCTTT.

Only a few counts were recorded for this clone. This rearrangement joins TRBV4-2 to TRBJ2-5; 8 nucleotides line up with TRBD2. The CDR3 extends over 15 amino acids. Looked up from germline, CDR1 is LGHNA and CDR2 is YNFKEQ. The J segment lost 7 bases and the V segment lost 0 bases, leaving 7 bases of the junction unmatched. The CDR3 here is CASSQDVGGAATQYF. In DNA form, the CDR3 reads TGTGCCAGCAGCCAAGATGTCGGGGGGGCCGCGACCCAGTACTTC.